These 15 T cell receptor beta chains were sequenced from one sample in a study of human T cells and chemical hapten exposure. One entry per CDR3 protein, called by TCRdb with MiXCR from the RACE reads. The sample has around 40,000 distinct CDR3 sequences, roughly 12% seen once. Time point meaning: patch test 3, about 24 weeks after DPC sensitization. The treatment: therapeutic diphenylcyclopropenone sensitization with weekly scalp DPC. Before extraction, the whole blood was not fractionated, and total RNA was taken from it. Sample: whole blood, taken in connection with sensitization to the hapten diphenylcyclopropenone (DPC). These receptors were taken from a middle-aged woman with alopecia areata. Some clones in this sample may be carry-over from other donors' samples.

This clonotype was counted many times. The rearrangement uses TRBV7-2 and TRBJ2-7, with D possibly being TRBD1 (5 bases). V was cut by 3 bases and J by 0 bases, with 12 bases left in between. This CDR3 region has 15 residues. Germline V CDR1 and CDR2: SGHTA, FQGNSA. CDR3 residues: CASSLTAYLSYEQYF. For the CDR3, the DNA is TGTGCCAGCAGCTTGACAGCTTACCTCTCCTACGAGCAGTACTTC.

The gene calls are TRBV7-2 and TRBJ2-2; no definite D call. Trimming stripped 1 base from V and 7 bases from J, with 13 bases between. Germline CDR1 reads SGHTA; CDR2 reads FQGNSA. This CDR3 comprises 15 residues. CDR3 sequence (DNA): TGTGCCAGCAGCTTAGGCGACCCATCTATCGGGGAGCTGTTTTTT. Encoded protein: CASSLGDPSIGELFF. Looking up the rest from reference TRBV7-2 and TRBJ2-2 gives the full variable domain: GAGVSQSPSNKVTEKGKDVELRCDPISGHTALYWYRQSLGQGLEFLIYFQGNSAPDKSGLPSDRFSAERTGGSVSTLTIQRTQQEDSAVYLCASSLGDPSIGELFFGEGSRLTVL.

This clonotype was observed a few times. This rearrangement joins TRBV11-3 to TRBJ1-1; TRBD1 might be the D (6 bases). The CDR3 runs 15 residues. Germline loops: CDR1 SGHNT, CDR2 YENEEA. Trimming removed 5 bases from V and 1 base from J, with 14 bases in between. CDR3 sequence reads: CASSKTGNSNTEAFF. CDR3 in DNA: TGTGCCAGCAGCAAGACAGGAAATTCGAACACTGAAGCTTTCTTT. Based on the CDR3 plus reference TRBV11-3 and TRBJ1-1, the full variable domain is EAGVVQSPRYKIIEKKQPVAFWCNPISGHNTLYWYLQNLGQGPELLIRYENEEAVDDSQLPKDRFSAERLKGVDSTLKIQPAELGDSAVYLCASSKTGNSNTEAFFGQGTRLTVV.

This clonotype was counted ten times or more. The chain has TRBV11-2 and TRBJ2-3; either TRBD1 or TRBD2 may fit D (5 bases each). The CDR3 sequence is 15 residues long. Trimming cost V 4 bases and J 3 bases, with 14 bases left between them. Germline CDR1 reads SGHAT; CDR2 reads FQNNGV. In nucleotides, the CDR3 is TGTGCCAGCAGCTCGGGACGCCTGGGGACAGATACGCAGTATTTT. This encodes CASSSGRLGTDTQYF.

The chain couples TRBV29-1 to TRBJ1-3; 9 nucleotides agree with TRBD1. Germline V gene data show CDR1 as SQVTM and CDR2 as ANQGSEA. The trim removed 7 bases at V and 3 bases at J, leaving 7 bases unmatched. The CDR3 spans 14 residues. The CDR3 protein is CSAEQGAIGNTIYF. The DNA of the CDR3 is TGCAGCGCCGAACAGGGGGCGATTGGAAACACCATATATTTT.

At least ten counts were recorded for this clonotype. This chain uses TRBV20-1 with TRBJ2-7; unclear D gene. The V and J ends lost 4 bases and 0 bases respectively, with 10 bases between them. CDR1 and CDR2 from the germline V gene are DFQATT and SNEGSKA (reference sequence). CDR3 length: 13 amino acids. The CDR3: CSATTPFSYEQYF. The CDR3 nucleotides are TGCAGTGCTACGACTCCCTTCTCCTACGAGCAGTACTTC.

In its sample, this clonotype was seen once. One base away lies a much larger clone, so this may be a sequencing read error. The rearrangement links TRBV11-2 to TRBJ2-5, with D possibly matching TRBD2 (5 bases). Germline V gene data show CDR1 as SGHAT and CDR2 as FQNNGV. The CDR3 consists of 14 residues. Trimming left V 5 bases short and J 7 bases short, with 17 bases between. In DNA form, the CDR3 reads TGTGCCAGCAGCCCCCTGGGGAGCGGCGCGACCCAGTACTTC. It encodes CASSPLGSGATQYF.

At least ten counts were recorded for this clonotype. The V call is TRBV29-1, the J call TRBJ1-2; TRBD1 aligns across 7 bases. Germline V lookup: CDR1 SQVTM, CDR2 ANQGSEA. Unmatched junction bases numbered 7, after V lost 4 bases and J lost 2 bases. The CDR3 is 14 amino acids. CDR3 residues: CSVVEGGNNYGYTF. DNA for the CDR3: TGCAGCGTTGTGGAAGGGGGCAACAACTATGGCTACACCTTC.

This clonotype was seen only a few times. The rearrangement links TRBV7-9 to TRBJ2-5, with 11 bases lining up with TRBD2. The V and J ends lost 5 bases and 3 bases, in that order; junction bases with no gene match: 5. The CDR3 runs to 15 residues. Germline CDR1 reads SEHNR; CDR2 reads FQNEAQ (reference sequence). Written as DNA, the CDR3 is TGTGCCAGCAGCCTTTATAGCGGGGGGGAAGAGACCCAGTACTTC. It translates to CASSLYSGGEETQYF. The full variable domain, completed using reference TRBV7-9 and TRBJ2-5, is DTGVSQNPRHKITKRGQNVTFRCDPISEHNRLYWYRQTLGQGPEFLTYFQNEAQLEKSRLLSDRFSAERPKGSFSTLEIQRTEQGDSAMYLCASSLYSGGEETQYFGPGTRLLVL.

This chain connects TRBV28 to TRBJ2-1; 8 bases match TRBD2. Germline V CDR1 and CDR2: MDHEN, SYDVKM. The length of the CDR3 is 14 residues. V dropped 7 bases and J dropped 2; count of bases not matched to a gene: 4. The CDR3 DNA follows: TGTGCCAGCATTACCGGGGGGGCCTACAATGAGCAGTTCTTC. Translation gives CASITGGAYNEQFF. Full variable domain (remainder filled in from reference TRBV28 and TRBJ2-1): DVKVTQSSRYLVKRTGEKVFLECVQDMDHENMFWYRQDPGLGLRLIYFSYDVKMKEKGDIPEGYSVSREKKERFSLILESASTNQTSMYLCASITGGAYNEQFFGPGTRLTVL.

This clonotype was seen a handful of times. The chain uses TRBV27 and TRBJ2-7, with D perhaps matching TRBD1 (6 bases). CDR3 length equals 15 residues. Germline CDR1 MNHEY, CDR2 SMNVEV (reference sequence). V shed 4 bases and J shed 4 bases, with 17 bases lying between them. The CDR3 coding sequence is TGTGCCAGCAGTTCCCTGACACTCCAGGGGTACGAGCAGTACTTC. This encodes CASSSLTLQGYEQYF.

The chain carries TRBV27 and TRBJ2-7; D perhaps matches TRBD1 (5 bases). V was pared by 5 bases and J by 7 bases, with 18 bases between. CDR3 length equals 14 residues. Per germline, CDR1 MNHEY and CDR2 SMNVEV (reference sequence). Here the CDR3 reads CASSPGHRIGEQYF. The DNA of the CDR3 is TGTGCCAGCAGTCCCGGGCACAGGATTGGGGAGCAGTACTTC.

At least ten counts were recorded for this clonotype. V gene TRBV9 combines with J gene TRBJ2-7; TRBD2 matches at 8 bases. The germline gives CDR1 SGDLS, CDR2 YYNGEE. This CDR3 comprises 17 residues. The J segment lost 4 bases and the V segment lost 2 bases, leaving 14 bases of the junction unmatched. The CDR3 coding sequence is TGTGCCAGCAGCGTGGGGGCCTCCGGACTAGCCGTATACGAGCAGTACTTC. Amino acid sequence: CASSVGASGLAVYEQYF.

This clonotype occurred many times. CDR3 nucleotides: TGTGCCAGCAGCGTAGGGCAGGGCCATATTTCACCCCTCCACTTT. Translating gives CASSVGQGHISPLHF. The chain couples TRBV9 to TRBJ1-6; D might be TRBD1 (5 bases). This CDR3 spans 15 amino acids. The V and J ends lost 0 bases and 9 bases respectively, with 13 bases between them. Germline V gene lookup returns CDR1 SGDLS and CDR2 YYNGEE.

The sample holds a few counts of this clonotype. The CDR3 is CASLGPNNSPLHF. The CDR3, as DNA: TGTGCCAGCCTCGGACCTAATAATTCACCCCTCCACTTT. The rearrangement joins TRBV2 to TRBJ1-6; the D is unclear. V dropped 8 bases and J dropped 5 bases, with 10 bases sitting between them. Germline-derived CDR1 and CDR2 are SNHLY and FYNNEI. The CDR3 totals 13 residues.